This TCR beta chain was captured in a study of technical replicates of blood from several donors. Method: immunoSEQ multiplex PCR; TCRdb's copy keeps in-frame clones and lacks some. This table has around 76,000 clones, around 90% appearing once. Germline trimming cut 4 bases from V and 1 base from J; bases unmatched to any gene: 10. This CDR3 spans 16 amino acids. Germline V gene lookup returns CDR1 SGDLS and CDR2 YYNGEE. This receptor was obtained from a human donor in good health. The rearrangement joins TRBV9 to TRBJ2-5, with 7 bases matching TRBD2. The specimen sequenced was T cells isolated from PBMCs. The chain's CDR3 is CASSIEAGITQETQYF. The CDR3 DNA is TGTGCCAGCAGCATAGAAGCGGGGATCACCCAAGAGACCCAGTACTTC.